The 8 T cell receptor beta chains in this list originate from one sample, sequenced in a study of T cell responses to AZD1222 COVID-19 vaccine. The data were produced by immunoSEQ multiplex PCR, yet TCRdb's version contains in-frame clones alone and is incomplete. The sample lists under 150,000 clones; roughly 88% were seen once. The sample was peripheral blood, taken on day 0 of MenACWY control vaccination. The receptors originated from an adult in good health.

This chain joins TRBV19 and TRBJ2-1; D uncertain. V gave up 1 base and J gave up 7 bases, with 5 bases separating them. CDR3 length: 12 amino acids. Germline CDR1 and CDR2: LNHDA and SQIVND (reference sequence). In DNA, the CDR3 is TGTGCCAGTAGTATAGTAGGTAATGAGCAGTTCTTC. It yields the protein CASSIVGNEQFF. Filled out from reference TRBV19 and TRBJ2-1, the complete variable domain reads DGGITQSPKYLFRKEGQNVTLSCEQNLNHDAMYWYRQDPGQGLRLIYYSQIVNDFQKGDIAEGYSVSREKKESFPLTVTSAQKNPTAFYLCASSIVGNEQFFGPGTRLTVL.

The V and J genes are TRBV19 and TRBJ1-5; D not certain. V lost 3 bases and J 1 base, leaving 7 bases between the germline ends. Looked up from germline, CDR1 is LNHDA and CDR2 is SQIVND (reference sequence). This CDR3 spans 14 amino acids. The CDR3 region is CASSMRASNQPQHF. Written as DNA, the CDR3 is TGTGCCAGTAGTATGAGGGCAAGCAATCAGCCCCAGCATTTT.

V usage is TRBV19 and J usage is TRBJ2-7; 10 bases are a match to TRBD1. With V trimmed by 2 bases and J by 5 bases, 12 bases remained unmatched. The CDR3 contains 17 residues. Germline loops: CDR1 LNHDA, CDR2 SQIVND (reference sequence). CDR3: CASSITSHRTGGNEQYF. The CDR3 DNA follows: TGTGCCAGTAGTATAACCTCACACCGGACAGGGGGAAACGAGCAGTACTTC.

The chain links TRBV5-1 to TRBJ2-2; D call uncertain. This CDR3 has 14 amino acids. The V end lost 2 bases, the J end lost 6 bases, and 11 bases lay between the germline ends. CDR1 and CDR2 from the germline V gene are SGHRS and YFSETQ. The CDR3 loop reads CASSFSSSAGELFF. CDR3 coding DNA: TGCGCCAGCAGCTTTTCGAGCTCGGCCGGGGAGCTGTTTTTT.

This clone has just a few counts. The CDR3 DNA reads TGTGCCAGCAGTAAGACGGGGGCGGACACCGGGGAGCTGTTTTTT. Its translation is CASSKTGADTGELFF. This chain links TRBV6-4 with TRBJ2-2; D possibly uses TRBD1 or TRBD2 (6 bases each). The V and J ends lost 5 bases and 3 bases respectively, with 13 bases between them. Germline CDR1 is MRHNA and CDR2 is SNTAGT. This CDR3 has 15 residues.

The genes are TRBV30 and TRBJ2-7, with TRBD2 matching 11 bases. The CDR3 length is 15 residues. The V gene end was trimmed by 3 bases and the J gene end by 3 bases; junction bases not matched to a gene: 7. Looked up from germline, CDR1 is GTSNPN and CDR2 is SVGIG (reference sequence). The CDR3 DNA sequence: TGTGCCTGGAGCCCACTAGCGGGAGATGGCTACGAGCAGTACTTC. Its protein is CAWSPLAGDGYEQYF.

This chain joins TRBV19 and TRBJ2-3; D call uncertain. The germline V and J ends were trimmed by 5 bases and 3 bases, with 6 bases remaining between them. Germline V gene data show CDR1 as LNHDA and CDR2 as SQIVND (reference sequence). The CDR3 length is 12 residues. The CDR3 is CASSPRTDTQYF. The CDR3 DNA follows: TGTGCCAGTAGTCCTAGAACAGATACGCAGTATTTT.

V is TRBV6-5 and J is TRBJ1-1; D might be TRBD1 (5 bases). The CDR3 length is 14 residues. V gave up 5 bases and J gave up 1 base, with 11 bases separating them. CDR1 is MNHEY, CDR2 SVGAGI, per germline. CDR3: CASSTLTGNTEAFF. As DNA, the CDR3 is TGTGCCAGCAGTACCCTTACAGGGAACACTGAAGCTTTCTTT.